This T cell receptor beta chain was identified in a study of blood T cell repertoires in COVID-19. This CDR3 has 11 amino acids. CDR1 and CDR2 from the germline V gene are SGHRS and YFSETQ. Trimming removed 9 bases at V and 8 bases at J, with 15 bases between. The protocol was immunoSEQ multiplex PCR, while the TCRdb copy is restricted to in-frame clones and leaves out a portion. The data contain over 350,000 clones, 87% of them singletons. The chain has TRBV5-1 and TRBJ2-7; D is uncertain. The material sequenced was PBMCs or T cells enriched from blood (not recorded which). The TCR sequence derives from a woman aged 50 to 65 who had recovered from COVID-19. The CDR3 loop is CAKFRISQQYF. CDR3 coding DNA: TGCGCCAAATTCAGGATTTCGCAGCAGTACTTC.